The 5 T cell receptor beta chains presented below share a single source sample, sequenced in a study of blood T cell repertoires in COVID-19. The table came from immunoSEQ multiplex PCR; TCRdb's copy has only in-frame clones and leaves some out. This sample has approximately 150,000 clones, with 65% to 85% found just once. The source material was PBMCs or T cells enriched from blood (not recorded which). The receptors originated from a man between 40 and 49 years old who had recovered from COVID-19.

J is TRBJ2-5 and V is TRBV5-1; 13 bases are a match to TRBD2. J lost 7 bases, V lost 4 bases, and 7 bases had no gene match. Per germline, CDR1 SGHRS and CDR2 YFSETQ. The length of the CDR3 is 15 residues. Written as DNA, the CDR3 is TGCGCCAGCAGCACCGGGACTAGCGGGGCTGTGACCCAGTACTTC. This translates into CASSTGTSGAVTQYF. Full variable domain (missing parts from reference TRBV5-1 and TRBJ2-5): KAGVTQTPRYLIKTRGQQVTLSCSPISGHRSVSWYQQTPGQGLQFLFEYFSETQRNKGNFPGRFSGRQFSNSRSEMNVSTLELGDSALYLCASSTGTSGAVTQYFGPGTRLLVL.

CDR3 in amino acids: CASSNPGRLNTEAFF. DNA of the CDR3: TGTGCCAGTAGCAACCCCGGGAGATTGAACACTGAAGCTTTCTTT. V usage is TRBV19 and J usage is TRBJ1-1; D is unresolved. There are 15 residues in the CDR3. Germline CDR1 is LNHDA and CDR2 is SQIVND (reference sequence). The V and J ends lost 6 bases and 0 bases respectively, with 14 bases between them.

The chain is built from TRBV18 and TRBJ2-7; D is perhaps TRBD1 (5 bases). Germline V gives CDR1 KGHSH, CDR2 LQKENI. V was trimmed by 3 bases and J by 2 bases, leaving 14 bases between them. CDR3 length equals 15 residues. The CDR3 DNA is TGTGCCAGCTCACCCGGCATTGGGGCGGCCTACGAGCAGTACTTC. Protein: CASSPGIGAAYEQYF. The full variable domain, rest sourced from reference TRBV18 and TRBJ2-7, is NAGVMQNPRHLVRRRGQEARLRCSPMKGHSHVYWYRQLPEEGLKFMVYLQKENIIDESGMPKERFSAEFPKEGPSILRIQQVVRGDSAAYFCASSPGIGAAYEQYFGPGTRLTVT.

The rearrangement uses TRBV12-3 or TRBV12-4 and TRBJ2-2; D unresolved. CDR3 length: 13 residues. Between the trimmed V and J ends, which lost 6 bases and 2 bases, there was a span of 7 bases. The CDR3 loop is CASRLLNTGELFF. DNA of the CDR3: TGTGCCAGCAGACTCCTAAACACCGGGGAGCTGTTTTTT.

Points on this clone: The same CDR3 arises from other DNA sequences in this sample as well. The chain is built from TRBV30 and TRBJ1-5; D is uncertain. Germline CDR1 reads GTSNPN; CDR2 reads SVGIG (reference sequence). V was cut by 0 bases and J by 0 bases, with 3 bases left in between. The CDR3 runs 13 residues. The CDR3 coding sequence is TGTGCCTGGAGTGTCAGTAGCAATCAGCCCCAGCATTTT. It codes for CAWSVSSNQPQHF.